Listed below are T cell receptor beta chains from one sample, sequenced in a study of T cell responses to AZD1222 COVID-19 vaccine. Method: immunoSEQ multiplex PCR; TCRdb's copy keeps in-frame clones and lacks some. The table has around 110,000 clones, 92% seen once; the top ten hold approximately 9.3%. Sequences were derived from peripheral blood, sampled 28 days after the second AZD1222 dose. These receptors came from an adult who received the AZD1222 COVID-19 vaccine. Both conserved end residues are part of each CDR3. A D gene is named only where the DNA matches it firmly. Where a row states a size, it is once, few, many or the class of an expanded clone; other rows omit it.

TRBV6-4,TRBJ2-7,NA,NA,TGTGCCAGCAGTGACGGCGGGGTAACCTACGAGCAGTACTTC,CASSDGGVTYEQYF
TRBV3-1/TRBV3-2,TRBJ1-4,once,TRBD1,TGTGCCAGCAACCAATTTCTCAGGACAGGGGGCCTAGCTAATGAAAAACTGTTTTTT,CASNQFLRTGGLANEKLFF
TRBV6-5,TRBJ1-2,NA,NA,TGTGCCAGCAGTTACTCTTCTAAAGCTAACTATGGCTACACCTTC,CASSYSSKANYGYTF
TRBV9,TRBJ2-5,NA,NA,TGTGCCAGCAGCCTGAGCGGAATGTACCAAGAGACCCAGTACTTC,CASSLSGMYQETQYF
TRBV7-8,TRBJ2-7,NA,NA,TGTGCCAGCAGCTTAACCCGGATCTACGAGCAGTACTTC,CASSLTRIYEQYF
TRBV5-8,TRBJ2-1,NA,NA,TGTGCCAGCAGCCCAGACGCGGGTGGGAGCACCTACAATGAGCAGTTCTTC,CASSPDAGGSTYNEQFF
TRBV4-1,TRBJ1-5,NA,NA,TGCGCCAGCAGCCACGGGCGACAGAGAGGCCAGCCCCAGCATTTT,CASSHGRQRGQPQHF
TRBV3-1/TRBV3-2,TRBJ1-5,NA,NA,TGTGCCAGCAGCCAAGACGCTGCAGGCGGACAGCCCCAGCATTTT,CASSQDAAGGQPQHF
TRBV5-1,TRBJ2-2,NA,NA,TGCGCCAGCAGTCGGGACTACACCGGGGAGCTGTTTTTT,CASSRDYTGELFF
TRBV27,TRBJ1-2,NA,NA,TGTGCCAGCAGTTTATCTGGGGGTAGGGGCTATGGCTACACCTTC,CASSLSGGRGYGYTF
TRBV5-4,TRBJ1-3,NA,NA,TGTGCCAGCAGCGTGTACGGAAACACCATATATTTT,CASSVYGNTIYF
TRBV7-8,TRBJ1-1,NA,NA,TGTGCCAGCAGCTTAGATGGGGCTGCGAACACTGAAGCTTTCTTT,CASSLDGAANTEAFF
TRBV6-9,TRBJ2-5,NA,NA,TGTGCCAGCACCATTGGGGGGCAGGAGACCCAGTACTTC,CASTIGGQETQYF
TRBV14,TRBJ2-2,NA,TRBD1,TGTGCCAGCAGCCAAGTCGGCTTCCAGGCGACAGGGGCCTCCAACACCGGGGAGCTGTTTTTT,CASSQVGFQATGASNTGELFF
TRBV29-1,TRBJ2-1,NA,TRBD2,TGCAGTCTGAGGGAGGGCCCCTACAATGAGCAGTTCTTC,CSLREGPYNEQFF
TRBV16,TRBJ1-2,NA,NA,TGTGCCAGCAGCGCCAGTGGGGCGGACTATGGCTACACCTTC,CASSASGADYGYTF
TRBV27,TRBJ1-4,NA,NA,TGTGCCAGCAGTTTCTCGGACAGTCCGTCGGAAAAACTGTTTTTT,CASSFSDSPSEKLFF
TRBV7-9,TRBJ2-2,NA,TRBD2,TGTGCCAGCAGCTCGACTAGCGGGGGTTCGGTCGGGGAGCTGTTTTTT,CASSSTSGGSVGELFF
TRBV7-2,TRBJ2-7,few,NA,TGTGCCAGCAGCTCTGCGGTGGAGCAGTACTTC,CASSSAVEQYF